This passage covers 10 T cell receptor beta chains from one sample sequenced in a study of spatial heterogeneity in lung cancer. Regarding time point: sample taken at primary tumor resection. Whole RNA, isolated from tumor, nontumor lung or frozen PBMC, was sequenced without prior sorting. TCRdb re-called the 5' RACE reads through MiXCR, storing one row per CDR3 protein. The sample comprises about 95,000 distinct CDR3 sequences, around 9% of which are singletons, and about 7% rests with the top ten. Specimen: PBMCs, collected at surgery. The receptors were gathered from a male donor with early-stage non-small cell lung cancer.

This clonotype appeared a few times. The rearrangement links TRBV5-1 to TRBJ2-7; the D is unclear. Germline loops: CDR1 SGHRS, CDR2 YFSETQ. V was cut by 0 bases and J by 7 bases, with 8 bases left in between. The CDR3 sequence is 12 residues long. CDR3 sequence reads: CASSLVGKEQYF. The CDR3 coding sequence is TGCGCCAGCAGCTTGGTAGGTAAGGAGCAGTACTTC.

The chain couples TRBV2 to TRBJ2-7, with TRBD1 matching over 8 bases. Germline loops: CDR1 SNHLY, CDR2 FYNNEI. The V and J ends lost 6 bases and 6 bases, in that order; junction bases with no gene match: 4. CDR3 length equals 12 residues. The CDR3 DNA reads TGTGCCAGCAGAGGAGACAGGGGCGAGCAGTACTTC. Protein: CASRGDRGEQYF.

This clonotype was seen repeatedly, ten times or more. The CDR3 loop is CASKGLAGASYNEQFF. Written as DNA, the CDR3 is TGTGCCAGTAAGGGACTAGCGGGAGCCTCCTACAATGAGCAGTTCTTC. The chain uses TRBV19 and TRBJ2-1; TRBD2 aligns across 14 bases. This CDR3 region has 16 residues. Germline V gene sequence: CDR1 LNHDA, CDR2 SQIVND (reference sequence). V trimming: 7 bases; J trimming: 0 bases; junction bases outside the gene matches: 2. Drawing the rest from reference TRBV19 and TRBJ2-1, the complete variable domain is DGGITQSPKYLFRKEGQNVTLSCEQNLNHDAMYWYRQDPGQGLRLIYYSQIVNDFQKGDIAEGYSVSREKKESFPLTVTSAQKNPTAFYLCASKGLAGASYNEQFFGPGTRLTVL.

The CDR3 loop is CATRLGQRLVYEQYF. The CDR3 DNA reads as TGTGCCACCAGGTTGGGACAGCGGCTGGTTTACGAGCAGTACTTC. The rearrangement joins TRBV24-1 to TRBJ2-7; 7 bases line up with TRBD1. Germline V gives CDR1 KGHDR, CDR2 SFDVKD. The CDR3 totals 15 residues. With V trimmed by 7 bases and J by 4 bases, 12 bases remained unmatched.

The chain recombines TRBV7-2 with TRBJ2-7; 9 bases agree with TRBD1. CDR3 length: 15 amino acids. Germline V gives CDR1 SGHTA, CDR2 FQGNSA. The ends lost 5 bases at V and 6 bases at J; junction bases unmatched: 11. Here the CDR3 DNA reads TGTGCCAGCAGCAGGACAGGGGACCCCGTCGGCGAGCAGTACTTC. As protein: CASSRTGDPVGEQYF.

This clonotype was detected ten times or more. This chain uses TRBV4-1 with TRBJ2-7, with D perhaps being TRBD1 or TRBD2 (6 bases each). The length of the CDR3 is 15 residues. Germline assignment: CDR1 MGHRA and CDR2 YSYEKL. V was pared by 4 bases and J by 2 bases, with 15 bases between. This chain's CDR3 is CASSLGGGGTYEQYF. CDR3 coding DNA: TGCGCCAGCAGCCTAGGCGGAGGGGGGACCTACGAGCAGTACTTC.

Here the CDR3 reads CASSFPPGPQYF. The CDR3 DNA sequence: TGTGCCAGCAGCTTCCCTCCGGGCCCTCAGTACTTC. The chain has TRBV7-2 and TRBJ2-7; no firm D call. V gave up 3 bases and J gave up 10 bases, with 13 bases separating them. The CDR3 length is 12 residues. Germline V lookup: CDR1 SGHTA, CDR2 FQGNSA.

The sample holds many counts of this clonotype. The chain recombines TRBV10-3 with TRBJ2-2; TRBD2 is a possible D gene (6 bases). CDR3 size: 17 residues. Trimming left V 7 bases short and J 1 base short, with 19 bases between. Germline V gene sequence: CDR1 ENHRY, CDR2 SYGVKD. CDR3 coding DNA: TGTGCCATCACGATGTATGATCGGGGAGGGAACACCGGGGAGCTGTTTTTT. Protein sequence: CAITMYDRGGNTGELFF.

This clonotype was counted at least ten times. V usage is TRBV4-3 and J usage is TRBJ2-1; 7 bases map to TRBD1. The CDR3 runs to 18 residues. The germline CDR1 and CDR2 sequences are LGHNA and YSLEER. V shed 1 base, J shed 5 bases, and the junction held 14 bases outside the gene matches. The CDR3 is CASSQGYTLTGSNNEQFF. CDR3 sequence (DNA): TGCGCCAGCAGCCAAGGTTACACCTTGACAGGGAGTAACAATGAGCAGTTCTTC.

V is TRBV5-6 and J is TRBJ2-5; D unclear. V was shortened by 4 bases and J by 5 bases, with 9 bases between the two germline ends. Germline values: CDR1 SGHDT, CDR2 YYEEEE. CDR3 length: 12 residues. CDR3 sequence: CASSPNTETQYF. The CDR3 DNA follows: TGTGCCAGCAGCCCTAACACGGAGACCCAGTACTTC. The full variable domain, in which reference TRBV5-6 and TRBJ2-5 provide the parts outside the CDR3, is DAGVTQSPTHLIKTRGQQVTLRCSPKSGHDTVSWYQQALGQGPQFIFQYYEEEERQRGNFPDRFSGHQFPNYSSELNVNALLLGDSALYLCASSPNTETQYFGPGTRLLVL.